What follows are 3 T cell receptor beta chains derived from one specimen sequenced in a study of control samples from healthy donors and cancer patients. The assay was immunoSEQ multiplex PCR, and TCRdb's table has in-frame clones only and misses some. In the table there are about 80,000 clones, 80% to 90% of which are singletons. Sequencing was performed on PBMCs. Receptors were obtained from a man aged 60-69 years with head and neck cancer.

In this sample, this clone turned up once. The genes are TRBV2 and TRBJ2-7, with 9 positions matching TRBD2. This CDR3 contains 13 residues. CDR1 and CDR2 (germline): SNHLY, FYNNEI. Trimming took 6 bases from V and 5 from J; bases not matched to a gene: 5. CDR3 protein: CASRAGGSDEQYF. In nucleotides, the CDR3 is TGTGCCAGCAGGGCGGGAGGGAGTGACGAGCAGTACTTC. Full variable domain (remainder filled in from reference TRBV2 and TRBJ2-7): EPEVTQTPSHQVTQMGQEVILRCVPISNHLYFYWYRQILGQKVEFLVSFYNNEISEKSEIFDDQFSVERPDGSNFTLKIRSTKLEDSAMYFCASRAGGSDEQYFGPGTRLTVT.

In DNA form, the CDR3 reads TGTGCCAGCAGCCAAACAGGGGGCGCTGATTCACCCCTCCACTTT. It translates to CASSQTGGADSPLHF. The chain links TRBV3-1 (or the pseudogene TRBV3-2) to TRBJ1-6; 9 nucleotides agree with TRBD1. CDR1 and CDR2 from the germline V gene are LGHDT and YNNKEL (reference sequence). V was clipped by 2 bases and J by 8 bases; unmatched bases: 4. This CDR3 contains 15 residues.

This clone occurred once. Different DNA sequences within this sample yield the same CDR3. The rearrangement joins TRBV6-5 to TRBJ2-7, with 7 bases matching TRBD2. V shed 0 bases and J 2 bases; nucleotides not matched to a gene: 4. The CDR3 totals 15 residues. The V gene's germline CDR1 is MNHEY and CDR2 SVGAGI. DNA of the CDR3: TGTGCCAGCAGTTACTCGAGTCTAGCGGCCTACGAGCAGTACTTC. It translates to CASSYSSLAAYEQYF.